This note documents a single T cell receptor (beta chain) sequence. This specimen comes from a study of OX40 agonist ivuxolimab in advanced cancers. Assay used: immunoSEQ multiplex PCR; TCRdb lists only in-frame clones, some missing. The profile covers over 35,000 clones, with around 83% appearing a single time and around a fifth taken by the ten largest. Trimming took 0 bases from V and 6 from J, leaving 9 bases between them. CDR3 size: 13 residues. CDR1 and CDR2 from the germline V gene are MNHEY and SVGAGI. Sampling of blood occurred at baseline, cycle 4 day 1, and cycle 7 day 1. The chain couples TRBV6-5 to TRBJ2-7; D is unclear. The source is an adult with an advanced solid tumor such as melanoma, head and neck, liver or kidney cancer. The sample in question was CD4+ or CD8+ T cells sorted from blood, obtained in a trial of the OX40 agonist ivuxolimab. CDR3 sequence reads: CASSYSVHSEQYF. The CDR3 nucleotides are TGTGCCAGCAGTTACTCAGTACACTCCGAGCAGTACTTC.